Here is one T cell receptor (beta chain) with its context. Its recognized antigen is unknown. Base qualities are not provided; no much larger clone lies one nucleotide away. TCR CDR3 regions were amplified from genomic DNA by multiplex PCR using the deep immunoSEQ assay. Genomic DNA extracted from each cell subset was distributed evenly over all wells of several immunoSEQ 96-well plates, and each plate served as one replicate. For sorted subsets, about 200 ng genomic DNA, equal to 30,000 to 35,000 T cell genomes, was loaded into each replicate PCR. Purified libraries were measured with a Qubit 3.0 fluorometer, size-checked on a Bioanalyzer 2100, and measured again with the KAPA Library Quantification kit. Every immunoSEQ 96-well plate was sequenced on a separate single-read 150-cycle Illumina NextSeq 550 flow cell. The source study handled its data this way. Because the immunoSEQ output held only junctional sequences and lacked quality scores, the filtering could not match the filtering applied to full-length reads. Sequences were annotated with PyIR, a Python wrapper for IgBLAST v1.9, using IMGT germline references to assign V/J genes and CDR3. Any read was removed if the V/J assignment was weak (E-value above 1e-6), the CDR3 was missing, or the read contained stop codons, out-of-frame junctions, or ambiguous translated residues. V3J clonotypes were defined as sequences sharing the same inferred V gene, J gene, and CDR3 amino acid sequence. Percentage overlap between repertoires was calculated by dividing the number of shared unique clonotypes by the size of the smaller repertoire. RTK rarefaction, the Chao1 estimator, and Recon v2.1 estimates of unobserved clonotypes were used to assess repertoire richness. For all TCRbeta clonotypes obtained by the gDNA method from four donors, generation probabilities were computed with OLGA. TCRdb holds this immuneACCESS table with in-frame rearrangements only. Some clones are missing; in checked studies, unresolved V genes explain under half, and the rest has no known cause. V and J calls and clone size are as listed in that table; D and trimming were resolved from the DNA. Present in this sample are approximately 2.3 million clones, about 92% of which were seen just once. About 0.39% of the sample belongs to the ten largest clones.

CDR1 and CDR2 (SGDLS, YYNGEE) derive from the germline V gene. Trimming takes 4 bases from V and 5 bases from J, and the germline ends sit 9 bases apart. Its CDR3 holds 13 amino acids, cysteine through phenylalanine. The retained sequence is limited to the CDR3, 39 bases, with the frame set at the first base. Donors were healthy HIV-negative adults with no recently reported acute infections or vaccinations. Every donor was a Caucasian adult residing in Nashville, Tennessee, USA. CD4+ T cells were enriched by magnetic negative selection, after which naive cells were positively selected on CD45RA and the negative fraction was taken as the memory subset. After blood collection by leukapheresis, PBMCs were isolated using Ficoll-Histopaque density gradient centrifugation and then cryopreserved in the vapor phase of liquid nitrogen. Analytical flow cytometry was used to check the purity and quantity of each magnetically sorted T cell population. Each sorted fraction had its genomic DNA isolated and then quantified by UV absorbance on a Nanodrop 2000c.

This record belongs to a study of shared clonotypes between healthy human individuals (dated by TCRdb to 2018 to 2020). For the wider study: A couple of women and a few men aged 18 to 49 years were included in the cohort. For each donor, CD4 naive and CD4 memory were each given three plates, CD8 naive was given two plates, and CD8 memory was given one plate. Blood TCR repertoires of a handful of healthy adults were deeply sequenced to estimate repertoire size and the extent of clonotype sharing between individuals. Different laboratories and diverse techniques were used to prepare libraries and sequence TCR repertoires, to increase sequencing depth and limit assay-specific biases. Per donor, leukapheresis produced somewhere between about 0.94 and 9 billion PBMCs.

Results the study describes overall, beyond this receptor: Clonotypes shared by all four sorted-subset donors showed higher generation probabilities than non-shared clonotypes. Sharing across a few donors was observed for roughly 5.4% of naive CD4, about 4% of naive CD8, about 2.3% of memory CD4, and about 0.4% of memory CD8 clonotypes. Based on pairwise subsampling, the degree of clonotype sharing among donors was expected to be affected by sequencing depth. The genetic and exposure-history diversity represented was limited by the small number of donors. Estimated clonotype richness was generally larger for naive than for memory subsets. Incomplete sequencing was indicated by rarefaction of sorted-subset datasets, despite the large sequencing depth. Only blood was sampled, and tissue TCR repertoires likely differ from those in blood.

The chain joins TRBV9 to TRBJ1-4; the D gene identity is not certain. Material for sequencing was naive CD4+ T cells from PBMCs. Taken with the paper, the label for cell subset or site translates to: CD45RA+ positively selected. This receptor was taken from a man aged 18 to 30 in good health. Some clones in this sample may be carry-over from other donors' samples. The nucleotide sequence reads TGTGCCAGCAGCCCCGGCTCCAATGAAAAACTGTTTTTT. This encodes CASSPGSNEKLFF.